Presented here are 7 T cell receptor beta chains from one specimen sequenced in a study of cytomegalovirus exposure and HLA in healthy donors. Primers included in the PCR were 60 Vbeta and 13 Jbeta primers. Profiled with immunoSEQ multiplex PCR; TCRdb holds only in-frame clones, not every one. This table holds 120,000 to 150,000 clones, 70% to 80% found once. The sample comprised PBMCs. The receptors come from a woman in her forties or fifties in good health and CMV-seropositive.

The J gene is TRBJ2-6, the V gene TRBV5-5; perhaps TRBD2 as D (6 bases). The CDR3 is made up of 15 amino acids. The germline V gene encodes CDR1 SGHKS and CDR2 YYEKEE (reference sequence). The germline V and J ends were trimmed by 5 bases and 2 bases, with 11 bases remaining between them. This CDR3 is CASRSSGAGANVLTF. In DNA, the CDR3 is TGTGCCAGCAGATCGTCGGGGGCTGGGGCCAACGTCCTGACTTTC.

The J gene is TRBJ1-1, the V gene TRBV7-2; 8 bases are a match to TRBD1. The CDR3 runs 16 residues. V trimming: 5 bases; J trimming: 0 bases; junction bases outside the gene matches: 8. In germline, CDR1 is SGHTA, CDR2 FQGNSA. CDR3 in DNA: TGTGCCAGCAGCCCTTACAGGGGGAGAATGAACACTGAAGCTTTCTTT. Its protein product is CASSPYRGRMNTEAFF.

This clone was counted a single time. The V call is TRBV6-5, the J call TRBJ2-5; tentative D call: TRBD2 (6 bases). Trimming took 5 bases from V and 5 from J, leaving 12 bases between them. CDR1 and CDR2 from the germline V gene are MNHEY and SVGAGI. This CDR3 is built from 13 residues. CDR3 amino acids: CASSGPGVETQYF. In nucleotides, the CDR3 is TGTGCCAGCAGTGGACCGGGAGTGGAGACCCAGTACTTC.

CDR3 bases: TGTGCCAGCAGTTTATGGGGGGAGGGCTCTGGGGCCAACGTCCTGACTTTC. Residues: CASSLWGEGSGANVLTF. This chain uses TRBV28 with TRBJ2-6; 7 bases map to TRBD2. The CDR3 extends over 17 amino acids. With 0 bases clipped from V and 0 bases from J, the junction kept 2 bases outside the gene matches. Germline assignment: CDR1 MDHEN and CDR2 SYDVKM.

The rearrangement links TRBV30 to TRBJ1-1, with a possible D match to TRBD1 (5 bases). This CDR3 comprises 14 residues. CDR1 and CDR2 (germline): GTSNPN, SVGIG (reference sequence). Trimming removed 4 bases at V and 2 bases at J, with 14 bases between. The CDR3 DNA reads as TGTGCCTGGACCCCGGGTAGGGGAAACACTGAAGCTTTCTTT. It specifies CAWTPGRGNTEAFF.

The rearrangement links TRBV7-3 to TRBJ1-1; D perhaps matches TRBD1 (6 bases). The CDR3 length is 20 residues. Deletions cut 4 bases from V and 3 bases from J, with 30 bases between. CDR1 and CDR2 from the germline V gene are SGHTA and FQGTGA. The CDR3: CASSSPRGYRISLQDTEAFF. CDR3 sequence (DNA): TGTGCCAGCAGCTCACCTAGGGGGTACAGGATATCTCTTCAGGACACTGAAGCTTTCTTT. The whole variable domain, remainder taken from reference TRBV7-3 and TRBJ1-1, is GAGVSQTPSNKVTEKGKYVELRCDPISGHTALYWYRQSLGQGPEFLIYFQGTGAADDSGLPNDRFFAVRPEGSVSTLKIQRTERGDSAVYLCASSSPRGYRISLQDTEAFFGQGTRLTVV.

V is TRBV11-2 and J is TRBJ2-5; D perhaps matches TRBD2 (6 bases). Deletions cut 3 bases from V and 0 bases from J, with 8 bases between. Germline values: CDR1 SGHAT, CDR2 FQNNGV. The CDR3 has 14 residues. CDR3 residues: CASSFWGDQETQYF. CDR3 DNA sequence: TGTGCCAGCAGCTTCTGGGGGGACCAAGAGACCCAGTACTTC. Drawing the rest from reference TRBV11-2 and TRBJ2-5, the complete variable domain is EAGVAQSPRYKIIEKRQSVAFWCNPISGHATLYWYQQILGQGPKLLIQFQNNGVVDDSQLPKDRFSAERLKGVDSTLKIQPAKLEDSAVYLCASSFWGDQETQYFGPGTRLLVL.